The rows below give T cell receptor beta chains drawn from one sample of a study of a mutant IDH1 vaccine in newly diagnosed glioma. Some clones are missing from TCRdb's copy, which holds only in-frame ones; the method was immunoSEQ multiplex PCR. Of roughly 30,000 clones detected, just under 85% appear once; the ten largest clones hold about a quarter. The antigens of these receptors remain unknown. Sequencing was performed on PBMCs, taken from a glioma patient whose treatment included an IDH1 peptide vaccine. Receptors originate from a man aged 30 to 39 with glioma. CDR3s leave out the opening cysteine and the closing phenylalanine or tryptophan.

v_call	j_call	cdr3_aa
TRBV2	TRBJ1-4	ASSEIRLNEKLF
TRBV7-9	TRBJ2-7	ASSFLGTVGYEQY
TRBV7-3	TRBJ2-5	ASSLSSGETQY
TRBV15	TRBJ1-1	ATSVQRNTEAF
TRBV6-5	TRBJ2-7	ASSLRNEQY
TRBV30	TRBJ2-1	ACEGDRDNEQF
TRBV30	TRBJ1-4	AWISLQDRDLTNEKLF
TRBV29-1	TRBJ1-2	SVPEKGNGYT
TRBV2	TRBJ1-1	ASSDEGSDTEAF
TRBV30	TRBJ1-1	AWIVNGGSGAF
TRBV6-5	TRBJ1-4	ASSLYLGEKLF
TRBV5-6	TRBJ1-1	ASNPTGRFNTEAF
TRBV14	TRBJ1-4	ASSHSTAAANEKLF
TRBV11-2	TRBJ2-7	ASSPEGLADAPYEQY
TRBV19	TRBJ1-1	ASRRTGTRVTEAF
TRBV5-6	TRBJ2-7	ASSLIQSPYEQY
TRBV5-1	TRBJ2-3	ASSLNPRTDTQY
TRBV10-3	TRBJ2-1	ATSGLEDNNEQF
TRBV5-6	TRBJ1-5	ASSLINQPQH
TRBV5-1	TRBJ2-2	ASSLSGGQTGELF
TRBV5-5	TRBJ1-2	ASSLVIPGHRGGNYGYT
TRBV5-4	TRBJ2-3	ASSLVRVSDTQY
TRBV5-1	TRBJ2-2	ASSLARWRTGELF
TRBV19	TRBJ1-5	ASSWAGRGNQPQH
TRBV11-3	TRBJ2-7	ASSLGRGGEQY
TRBV7-8	TRBJ2-5	ASSLVSSQETQY
TRBV19	TRBJ2-5	ASSKPGLGETQY
TRBV9	TRBJ1-1	ASSVEGFMNTEAF
TRBV6-1	TRBJ2-5	ASTKGTGVRETQY
TRBV19	TRBJ2-2	ASAQGARGTGELF
TRBV6-5	TRBJ1-4	ASSPGTDEKLF
TRBV11-3	TRBJ2-2	ASSHLAGTGELF
TRBV2	TRBJ2-1	ASSPEPNSDNEQF
TRBV5-1	TRBJ2-1	ASSLVASGNYNEQF
TRBV7-9	TRBJ2-3	ASSSVTAPSTDTQY
TRBV2	TRBJ2-7	ASSAEVVGEQY
TRBV19	TRBJ2-1	ASSMASGDYNEQF
TRBV30	TRBJ1-2	AWSTAVGQLNGYT
TRBV7-2	TRBJ1-1	ASSYPGQATEAF
TRBV6-1	TRBJ1-4	ASRTGGREKLF
TRBV5-1	TRBJ2-3	ASSLLAGVDTQY
TRBV29-1	TRBJ1-1	SVSDSEAF
TRBV14	TRBJ1-2	ASSQDLGLSGYT
TRBV5-1	TRBJ2-2	ASSLVLVENTGELF
TRBV6-1	TRBJ1-1	ASSEGGTEAF
TRBV7-2	TRBJ2-7	ASSIKLTASEQY